Described below is a single T cell receptor (beta chain) sequence and its context. The target antigen is unknown. This sample was included in a study of spatial heterogeneity in lung cancer. Study in general: Raw reads contained each unique TCR and UMI combination more than ten times on average. Overall study results and limits: At tumor resection, ubiquitous expanded TCRs were detected in blood more often than later.

Carried by each TCR cDNA molecule was a unique molecular identifier. TCRdb processed the 5' RACE reads anew with MiXCR; each CDR3 protein has one entry. The sample records about 26,000 distinct CDR3 sequences, 9.5% to 15% being singletons. The time point denotes: sample taken at primary tumor resection. Frozen PBMC, nontumor lung or tumor provided whole RNA, which was sequenced unsorted. There were roughly 72 donors, all of them untreated patients with early-stage non-small cell lung cancer. Germline V lookup: CDR1 LGHNA, CDR2 YNFKEQ. V lost 0 bases, J lost 2 bases, and 4 bases stayed unmatched. CDR3 length equals 17 residues.

Sequences were derived from PBMCs, sampled at surgery. This chain joins TRBV4-2 and TRBJ2-3; 11 bases agree with TRBD2. The clonotype was recovered from a female donor with early-stage non-small cell lung cancer. The CDR3 nucleotides read TGTGCCAGCAGCCAAGAAATAGCGGGAGGGCTCACAGATACGCAGTATTTT. As protein: CASSQEIAGGLTDTQYF.